This T cell receptor (beta chain) was captured in a study of T cells in localized non-small cell lung cancer. Notes on the study in general: Adjacent lung had a median roughly 50 of the 100 largest tumor clones. Among blood samples, higher T cell density accompanied longer overall survival. Because sequencing included only one region (of the tumor), heterogeneity remains possible. Uninvolved adjacent lung showed higher T cell clonality than tumor.

With respect to this clone: The antigen remains unidentified.

Measured with immunoSEQ multiplex PCR; TCRdb has only the in-frame clones, and not every one. This sample has about 17,000 clones; around four fifths occur once, and the top ten carry roughly 34%. The germline V gene has CDR1 SGHTA and CDR2 FQGTGA. There are 14 residues in the CDR3. The V end lost 3 bases, the J end lost 1 base, and 9 bases lay between the germline ends. The TCR comes from a male donor at least 60 years old with stage III lung adenocarcinoma. The chain uses TRBV7-3 and TRBJ1-1; D remains unclear. Sample: peripheral blood, taken before any cancer treatment. CDR3 bases: TGTGCCAGCAGCTTTGGAGGAGGGAACACTGAAGCTTTCTTT. It encodes CASSFGGGNTEAFF.